The sequence of this T cell receptor (beta chain) was determined in a study of OX40 agonist ivuxolimab in advanced cancers. Some clones are missing from TCRdb's copy, which holds only in-frame ones; the method was immunoSEQ multiplex PCR. The table shows 25,000 or so clones, with approximately 73% occurring only once. Points on this clone: What it binds is unknown.

Study-level results: Patients with a partial response at 0.1-3.0 mg/kg had among the lowest clonal expansion.

The CDR3 spans 14 residues. Germline CDR1 MDHEN, CDR2 SYDVKM. Trimming removed 5 bases from V and 0 bases from J, with 8 bases in between. This specimen was CD4+ or CD8+ T cells sorted from blood, taken in a trial of the OX40 agonist ivuxolimab. The chain combines TRBV28 with TRBJ2-1; D is ambiguous. The TCR was taken from an adult with an advanced solid tumor such as melanoma, head and neck, liver or kidney cancer. In nucleotides, the CDR3 is TGTGCCAGCAGTCCCCTAATCTCCTACAATGAGCAGTTCTTC. This gives the protein CASSPLISYNEQFF. The complete variable domain, with remaining parts taken from reference TRBV28 and TRBJ2-1, reads DVKVTQSSRYLVKRTGEKVFLECVQDMDHENMFWYRQDPGLGLRLIYFSYDVKMKEKGDIPEGYSVSREKKERFSLILESASTNQTSMYLCASSPLISYNEQFFGPGTRLTVL.